This T cell receptor beta chain was captured in a study of long-term antiretroviral therapy in people with HIV. The assay used was immunoSEQ (version v3.0), run at survey level. Profiled with immunoSEQ multiplex PCR; TCRdb holds only in-frame clones, not every one. Among roughly 16,000 clones, 79% were seen once, and the ten largest hold approximately 8.2%. Study-wide points: In HIV, the repertoires covered a tighter span of CDR3 lengths than in controls. Nothing was known about ART adherence, viral resistance or changes in therapy.

As for this clone: Its specificity is not known.

This CDR3 region has 15 residues. Germline CDR1 MNHEY, CDR2 SVGAGI. The V end was cut by 6 bases, the J end by 0 bases, with 12 bases between. Every donor contributed at least one pre-ART and at least two post-ART PBMC samples. The chain couples TRBV6-5 to TRBJ1-5; no definite D call. The specimen comprised unsorted PBMCs, sampled at the start of antiretroviral therapy. The TCR originated in a man younger than 40 with HIV. CDR3 amino acids: CASRPPGSSNQPQHF. CDR3 nucleotide sequence: TGTGCCAGCAGACCTCCGGGCAGTAGCAATCAGCCCCAGCATTTT.